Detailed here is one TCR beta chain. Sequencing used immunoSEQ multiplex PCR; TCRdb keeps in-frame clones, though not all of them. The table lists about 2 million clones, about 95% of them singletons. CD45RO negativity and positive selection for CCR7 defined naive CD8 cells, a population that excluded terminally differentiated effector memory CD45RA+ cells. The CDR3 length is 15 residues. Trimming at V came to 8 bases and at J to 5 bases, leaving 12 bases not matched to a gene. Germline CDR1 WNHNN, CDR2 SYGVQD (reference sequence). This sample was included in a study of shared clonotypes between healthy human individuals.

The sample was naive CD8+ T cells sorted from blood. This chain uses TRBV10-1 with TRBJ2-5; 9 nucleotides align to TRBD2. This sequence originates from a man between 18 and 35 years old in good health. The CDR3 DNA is TGCGCCAGCTGGATATCGGTAGCGGGAGCCGAGACCCAGTACTTC. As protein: CASWISVAGAETQYF.